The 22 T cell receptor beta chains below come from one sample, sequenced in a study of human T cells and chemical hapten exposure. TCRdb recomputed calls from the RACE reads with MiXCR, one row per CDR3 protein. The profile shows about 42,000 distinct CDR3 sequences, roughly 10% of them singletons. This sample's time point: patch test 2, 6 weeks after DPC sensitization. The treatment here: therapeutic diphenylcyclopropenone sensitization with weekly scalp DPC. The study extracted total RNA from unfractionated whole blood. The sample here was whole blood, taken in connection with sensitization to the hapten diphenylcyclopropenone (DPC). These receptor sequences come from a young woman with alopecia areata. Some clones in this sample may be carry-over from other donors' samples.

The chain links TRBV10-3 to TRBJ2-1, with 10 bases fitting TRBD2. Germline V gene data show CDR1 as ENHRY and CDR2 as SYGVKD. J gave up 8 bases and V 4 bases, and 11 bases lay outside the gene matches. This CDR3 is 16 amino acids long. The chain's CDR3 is CAISAEAAGGSYEQFF. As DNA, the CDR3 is TGTGCCATCAGTGCTGAGGCAGCGGGGGGGTCATATGAGCAGTTCTTC.

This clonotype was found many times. CDR3: CASSGGKLFF. The CDR3 region has the DNA TGTGCCAGCAGTGGGGGTAAACTGTTTTTT. The V gene is TRBV7-9, the J gene TRBJ1-4; tentative D call: TRBD1 (5 bases). The ends were cut back, 6 bases at V and 11 bases at J, with 7 bases in the middle. Germline CDR1 and CDR2: SEHNR and FQNEAQ (reference sequence). The CDR3 has 10 residues.

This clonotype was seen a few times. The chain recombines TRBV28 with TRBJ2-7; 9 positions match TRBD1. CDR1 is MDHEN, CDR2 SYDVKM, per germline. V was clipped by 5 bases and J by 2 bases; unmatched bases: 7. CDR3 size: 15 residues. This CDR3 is CASSLPRQGAYEQYF. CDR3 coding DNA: TGTGCCAGCAGTCTCCCCCGACAGGGGGCCTACGAGCAGTACTTC.

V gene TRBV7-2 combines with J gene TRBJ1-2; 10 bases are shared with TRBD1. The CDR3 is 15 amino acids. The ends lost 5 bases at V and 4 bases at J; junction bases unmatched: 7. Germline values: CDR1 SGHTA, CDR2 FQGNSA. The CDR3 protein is CASSIWTGGSYGYTF. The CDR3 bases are TGTGCCAGCAGCATCTGGACAGGGGGGAGCTATGGCTACACCTTC.

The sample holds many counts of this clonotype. Here the CDR3 DNA reads TGTGCCAGCTCACCAGAGGGGACAGGTATCTACAATGAGCAGTTCTTC. This gives the protein CASSPEGTGIYNEQFF. V and J are TRBV18 and TRBJ2-1; the match to TRBD1 covers 8 bases. V lost 2 bases and J lost 3; bases outside the gene matches: 6. CDR3 size: 16 residues. Per germline, CDR1 KGHSH and CDR2 LQKENI.

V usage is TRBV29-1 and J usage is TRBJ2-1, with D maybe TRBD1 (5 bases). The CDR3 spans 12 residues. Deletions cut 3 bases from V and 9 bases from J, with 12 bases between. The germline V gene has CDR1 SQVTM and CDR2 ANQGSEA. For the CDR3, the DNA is TGCAGCGTTGACCCAGGGTCGGCTGAGCAGTTCTTC. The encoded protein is CSVDPGSAEQFF.

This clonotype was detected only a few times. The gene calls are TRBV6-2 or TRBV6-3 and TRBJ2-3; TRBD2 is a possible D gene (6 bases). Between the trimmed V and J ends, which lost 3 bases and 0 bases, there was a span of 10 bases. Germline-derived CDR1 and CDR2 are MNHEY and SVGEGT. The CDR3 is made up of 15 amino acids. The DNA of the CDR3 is TGTGCCAGCAGTTATCCGGGGAGGAGCACAGATACGCAGTATTTT. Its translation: CASSYPGRSTDTQYF.

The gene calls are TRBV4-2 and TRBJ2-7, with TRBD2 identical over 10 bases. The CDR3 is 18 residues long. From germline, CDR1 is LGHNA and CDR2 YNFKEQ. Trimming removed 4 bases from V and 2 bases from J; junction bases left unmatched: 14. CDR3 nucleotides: TGTGCCAGCAGCCGAAACGAAGCGGCTAGCGGGGGCACCTACGAGCAGTACTTC. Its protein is CASSRNEAASGGTYEQYF.

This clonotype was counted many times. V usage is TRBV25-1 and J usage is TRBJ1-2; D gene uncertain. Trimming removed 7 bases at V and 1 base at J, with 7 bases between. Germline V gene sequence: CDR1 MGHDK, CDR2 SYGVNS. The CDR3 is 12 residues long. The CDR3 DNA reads TGTGCCAGCAAAGGAGATAACTATGGCTACACCTTC. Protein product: CASKGDNYGYTF.

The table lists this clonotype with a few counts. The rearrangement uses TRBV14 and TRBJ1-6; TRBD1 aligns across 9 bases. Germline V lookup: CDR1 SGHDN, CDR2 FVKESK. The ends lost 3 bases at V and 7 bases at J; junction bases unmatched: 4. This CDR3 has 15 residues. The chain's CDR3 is CASSQNRGRNSPLHF. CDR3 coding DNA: TGTGCCAGCAGCCAGAACAGGGGGCGAAATTCACCCCTCCACTTT.

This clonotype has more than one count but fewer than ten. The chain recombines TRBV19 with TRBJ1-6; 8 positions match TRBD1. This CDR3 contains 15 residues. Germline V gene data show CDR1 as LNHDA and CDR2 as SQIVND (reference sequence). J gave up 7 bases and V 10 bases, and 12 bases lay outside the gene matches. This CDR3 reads CATQTDRAGNSPLHF. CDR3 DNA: TGTGCCACCCAGACGGACAGGGCGGGCAATTCACCCCTCCACTTT.

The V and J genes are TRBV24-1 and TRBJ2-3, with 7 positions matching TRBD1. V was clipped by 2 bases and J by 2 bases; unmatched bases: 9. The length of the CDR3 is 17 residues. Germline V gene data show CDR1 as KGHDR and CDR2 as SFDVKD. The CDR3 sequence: CATSDSKQGPATDTQYF. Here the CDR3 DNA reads TGTGCCACCAGTGATTCGAAACAGGGGCCGGCCACAGATACGCAGTATTTT.

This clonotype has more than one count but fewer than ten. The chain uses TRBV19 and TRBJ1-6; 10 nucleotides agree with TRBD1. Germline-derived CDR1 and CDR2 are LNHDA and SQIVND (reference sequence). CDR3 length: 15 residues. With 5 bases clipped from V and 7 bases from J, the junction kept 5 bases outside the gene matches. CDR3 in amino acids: CASSRSDRGNSPLHF. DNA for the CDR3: TGTGCCAGTAGTCGGTCGGACAGGGGGAATTCACCCCTCCACTTT.

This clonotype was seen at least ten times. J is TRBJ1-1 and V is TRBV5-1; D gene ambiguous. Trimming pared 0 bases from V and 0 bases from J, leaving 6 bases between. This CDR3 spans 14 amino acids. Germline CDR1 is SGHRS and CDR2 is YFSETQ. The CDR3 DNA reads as TGCGCCAGCAGCTTGGCCAACATGAACACTGAAGCTTTCTTT. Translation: CASSLANMNTEAFF. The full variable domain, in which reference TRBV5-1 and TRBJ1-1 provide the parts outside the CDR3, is KAGVTQTPRYLIKTRGQQVTLSCSPISGHRSVSWYQQTPGQGLQFLFEYFSETQRNKGNFPGRFSGRQFSNSRSEMNVSTLELGDSALYLCASSLANMNTEAFFGQGTRLTVV.

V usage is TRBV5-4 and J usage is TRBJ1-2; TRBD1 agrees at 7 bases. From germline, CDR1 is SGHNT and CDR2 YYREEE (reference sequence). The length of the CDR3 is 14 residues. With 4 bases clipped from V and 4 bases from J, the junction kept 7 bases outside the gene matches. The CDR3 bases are TGTGCCAGCAGCAGGGACAGTAACCGCTATGGCTACACCTTC. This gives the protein CASSRDSNRYGYTF.

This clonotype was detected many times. The CDR3 reads CASSLTGHTEAFF. The CDR3 nucleotides are TGTGCCAGTAGTCTCACAGGGCACACTGAAGCTTTCTTT. This chain uses TRBV19 with TRBJ1-1, with D perhaps matching TRBD1 (6 bases). The V gene lost 5 bases and the J gene lost 3 bases, with 10 bases spanning the gap. This CDR3 comprises 13 residues. Germline loops: CDR1 LNHDA, CDR2 SQIVND (reference sequence).

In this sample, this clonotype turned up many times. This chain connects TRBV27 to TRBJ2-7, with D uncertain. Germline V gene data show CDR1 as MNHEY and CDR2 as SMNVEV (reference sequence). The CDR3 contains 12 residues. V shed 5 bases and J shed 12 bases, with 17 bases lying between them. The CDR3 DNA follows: TGTGCCAGCAGTCAACCGGGCAGAACCCCGTACTTC. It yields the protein CASSQPGRTPYF.

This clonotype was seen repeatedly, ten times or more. The chain's CDR3 is CASSLGGGVNEQFF. The CDR3 DNA sequence: TGTGCCAGCAGCCTTGGGGGTGGGGTGAATGAGCAGTTCTTC. This chain uses TRBV7-2 with TRBJ2-1; D assignment may be TRBD1 or TRBD2 (5 bases each). The CDR3 consists of 14 residues. Trimming shortened V by 5 bases and J by 7 bases, and 15 bases separated the two germline ends. CDR1 and CDR2 (germline): SGHTA, FQGNSA.

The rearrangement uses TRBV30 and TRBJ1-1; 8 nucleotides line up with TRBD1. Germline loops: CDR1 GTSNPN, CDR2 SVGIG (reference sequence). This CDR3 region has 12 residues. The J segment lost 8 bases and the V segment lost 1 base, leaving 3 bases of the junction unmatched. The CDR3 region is CAWSAGGWEAFF. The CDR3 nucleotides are TGTGCCTGGAGTGCAGGGGGCTGGGAAGCTTTCTTT.

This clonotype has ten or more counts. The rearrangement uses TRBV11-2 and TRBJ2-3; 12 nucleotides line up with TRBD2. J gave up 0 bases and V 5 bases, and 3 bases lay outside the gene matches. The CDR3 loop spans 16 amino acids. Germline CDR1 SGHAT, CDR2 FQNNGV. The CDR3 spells CASSPGTSGSTDTQYF. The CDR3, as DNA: TGTGCCAGCAGCCCGGGGACTAGCGGGAGCACAGATACGCAGTATTTT.

CDR3 DNA: TGTGCCAGCAGCTCCCCTTTTCGGAGCTCACCCCTCCACTTT. Translated, it gives CASSSPFRSSPLHF. The rearrangement joins TRBV7-8 to TRBJ1-6; no reliable D call. Germline-derived CDR1 and CDR2 are SGHVS and FQNEAQ. The CDR3 loop spans 14 amino acids. Trimming pared 4 bases from V and 10 bases from J, leaving 14 bases between. The full variable domain, rest sourced from reference TRBV7-8 and TRBJ1-6, is GAGVSQSPRYKVAKRGQDVALRCDPISGHVSLFWYQQALGQGPEFLTYFQNEAQLDKSGLPSDRFFAERPEGSVSTLKIQRTQQEDSAVYLCASSSPFRSSPLHFGNGTRLTVT.

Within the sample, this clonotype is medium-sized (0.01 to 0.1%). The CDR3 sequence is CSASSPRDYYEQYF. CDR3 sequence (DNA): TGCAGTGCTAGCAGTCCTCGGGACTACTACGAGCAGTACTTC. The chain couples TRBV20-1 to TRBJ2-7; 7 bases agree with TRBD2. Germline assignment: CDR1 DFQATT and CDR2 SNEGSKA (reference sequence). The junction had 8 bases not matched to a gene; V was cut back by 3 bases and J by 3 bases. The CDR3 has 14 residues.